A single sample is the source of the 19 T cell receptor beta chains below, sequenced in a study of molecular identifiers for immune sequencing clone quantification. TCRdb re-called the PCR reads through MiXCR, storing one row per CDR3 protein. The sample lists approximately 590,000 distinct CDR3 sequences, about 25% seen once, with 0.78% in the top ten. Sequenced: naive CD8+ T cells from blood, with Jurkat cell RNA spiked in. Described subset: FACS-sorted CD8+CD4-CCR7+CD45RA+ naive T cells. Receptors were obtained from a human donor in good health. Some libraries in this study had Jurkat cell RNA spiked in.

Remarks on this clonotype: The conserved final phenylalanine or tryptophan is absent from the CDR3, which likely points to a read error. The chain carries TRBV6-6 and TRBJ1-1, with TRBD1 identical over 7 bases. Looked up from germline, CDR1 is MNHNY and CDR2 is SVGAGI (reference sequence). CDR3 length: 13 residues. The CDR3 loop reads CASGLNDRAEAFL. The CDR3 DNA reads as TGTGCTAGCGGCCTGAACGACAGGGCTGAAGCTTTCCTT.

This clonotype came up many times. The genes are TRBV7-2 and TRBJ2-3, with 11 bases that match TRBD1. This CDR3 has 17 residues. The germline V gene encodes CDR1 SGHTA and CDR2 FQGNSA. Unmatched junction bases numbered 9, after V lost 4 bases and J lost 3 bases. The CDR3 DNA reads as TGTGCCAGCAGCTCACTCCCGGGACAGGGGGAAACAGATACGCAGTATTTT. Amino acids: CASSSLPGQGETDTQYF. Full variable domain (remainder filled in from reference TRBV7-2 and TRBJ2-3): GAGVSQSPSNKVTEKGKDVELRCDPISGHTALYWYRQSLGQGLEFLIYFQGNSAPDKSGLPSDRFSAERTGGSVSTLTIQRTQQEDSAVYLCASSSLPGQGETDTQYFGPGTRLTVL.

Of note for this clonotype: The conserved phenylalanine or tryptophan is not found at the CDR3 terminus, so this likely reflects a read error. V and J are TRBV2 and TRBJ2-3, with TRBD2 matching 14 bases. The CDR3 sequence is 16 residues long. V lost 6 bases to trimming and J lost 4 bases; unmatched junction nucleotides: 6. Germline assignment: CDR1 SNHLY and CDR2 FYNNEI. CDR3 bases: TGTGCCAGCAGGAATCCGGGACTAGCGGGAGCAGATACGCAGTATGTT. This encodes CASRNPGLAGADTQYV.

This clonotype was observed many times. This chain's CDR3 is CASSWGVGSDEQFF. In DNA form, the CDR3 reads TGTGCCAGCAGCTGGGGGGTAGGTTCCGATGAGCAGTTCTTC. The chain has TRBV11-2 and TRBJ2-1, with a weak D call TRBD2 (6 bases). CDR1 SGHAT and CDR2 FQNNGV come from the germline V gene. The CDR3 runs to 14 residues. V was trimmed by 4 bases and J by 8 bases, leaving 15 bases between them.

The V and J genes are TRBV2 and TRBJ2-2; TRBD1 matches 8 bases. The germline V gene encodes CDR1 SNHLY and CDR2 FYNNEI. J was trimmed by 5 bases and V by 3 bases; bases with no gene match: 5. This CDR3 spans 15 amino acids. CDR3 coding DNA: TGTGCCAGCAGTGACGGTACAGGGGGAACCGGGGAGCTGTTTTTT. It translates to CASSDGTGGTGELFF.

This clonotype was recorded a few times. The rearrangement joins TRBV11-2 to TRBJ2-7; TRBD1 aligns across 8 bases. The CDR3 covers 17 residues. Per germline, CDR1 SGHAT and CDR2 FQNNGV. J gave up 2 bases and V 1 base, and 10 bases lay outside the gene matches. This CDR3 is CASSLVGRQGPAYEQYF. The DNA for the CDR3 is TGTGCCAGCAGCTTAGTGGGGCGACAGGGGCCCGCCTACGAGCAGTACTTC.

This chain connects TRBV27 to TRBJ2-5; D may be TRBD1 (6 bases). CDR3 length: 11 residues. V was cut by 7 bases and J by 6 bases, with 9 bases left in between. Looked up from germline, CDR1 is MNHEY and CDR2 is SMNVEV (reference sequence). CDR3 loop: CASTQGKTQYF. The CDR3 DNA is TGTGCCAGCACCCAGGGGAAGACCCAGTACTTC.

This clonotype was detected ten times or more. CDR3 amino acids: CAISDEETQYF. The CDR3 DNA sequence: TGTGCCATCAGTGACGAGGAGACCCAGTACTTC. This rearrangement joins TRBV10-3 to TRBJ2-5; no clear D gene. Deletions cut 3 bases from V and 5 bases from J, with 4 bases between. The length of the CDR3 is 11 residues. CDR1 is ENHRY and CDR2 is SYGVKD in the germline V gene.

This clonotype has just a few counts. The genes are TRBV27 and TRBJ2-1, with no clear D. V was pared by 0 bases and J by 7 bases, with 10 bases between. The germline V gene encodes CDR1 MNHEY and CDR2 SMNVEV (reference sequence). The CDR3 is 14 amino acids. The CDR3 DNA reads TGTGCCAGCAGTTTATCCGCTGCCTGGAATGAGCAGTTCTTC. This gives the protein CASSLSAAWNEQFF.

This clonotype was counted between two and nine times. The V and J genes are TRBV4-1 and TRBJ2-5, with D maybe TRBD2 (6 bases). There are 17 residues in the CDR3. Deletions cut 1 base from V and 1 base from J, with 16 bases between. Germline V gene lookup returns CDR1 MGHRA and CDR2 YSYEKL. CDR3: CASSQATTGTLQETQYF. CDR3 in DNA: TGCGCCAGCAGCCAAGCAACTACCGGGACTCTCCAAGAGACCCAGTACTTC.

The rearrangement links TRBV9 to TRBJ1-1; D unresolved. The CDR3 sequence is 14 residues long. CDR1 is SGDLS, CDR2 YYNGEE, per germline. Trimming pared 3 bases from V and 0 bases from J, leaving 9 bases between. The CDR3: CASSDSTMNTEAFF. The CDR3 DNA reads as TGTGCCAGCAGCGACAGTACCATGAACACTGAAGCTTTCTTT.

This clonotype was seen many times. The chain couples TRBV6-2 or TRBV6-3 to TRBJ2-6; TRBD2 aligns across 7 bases. Per the germline V gene, CDR1 is MNHEY and CDR2 is SVGEGT. Trimming at V came to 0 bases and at J to 0 bases, leaving 8 bases not matched to a gene. CDR3 size: 19 residues. DNA for the CDR3: TGTGCCAGCAGTTACTCTCTTCGGACTAGAAACTCTGGGGCCAACGTCCTGACTTTC. Its protein is CASSYSLRTRNSGANVLTF.

V usage is TRBV20-1 and J usage is TRBJ2-7; 10 bases fit TRBD1. The CDR3 covers 13 residues. The V segment lost 0 bases and the J segment 6 bases; nucleotides outside the gene matches: 2. The germline V gene encodes CDR1 DFQATT and CDR2 SNEGSKA (reference sequence). The CDR3 nucleotides are TGCAGTGCTAGAGATGGGACAGGGGTCGAGCAGTACTTC. Residues: CSARDGTGVEQYF.

Concerning this clonotype: A read error may account for a junction end that differs from germline. The V gene is TRBV6-2 or TRBV6-3, the J gene TRBJ1-1; D is unclear. Looked up from germline, CDR1 is MNHEY and CDR2 is SVGEGT. There are 13 residues in the CDR3. This CDR3 is CAGSDGFATEAFF. DNA for the CDR3: TGTGCCGGCAGTGACGGATTTGCCACTGAAGCTTTCTTT.

This clonotype was observed a few times. The chain joins TRBV19 to TRBJ2-7; 7 bases line up with TRBD1. This CDR3 region has 16 residues. V shed 3 bases, J shed 5 bases, and the junction held 13 bases outside the gene matches. The germline V gene encodes CDR1 LNHDA and CDR2 SQIVND (reference sequence). CDR3 loop: CASSMSPGTAGDEQYF. The CDR3 coding sequence is TGTGCCAGTAGTATGTCCCCCGGGACAGCCGGGGACGAGCAGTACTTC.

This clonotype was counted a few times. This chain joins TRBV9 and TRBJ2-7; either TRBD1 or TRBD2 may fit D (5 bases each). The CDR3 sequence is 13 residues long. Trimming cost V 7 bases and J 3 bases, with 14 bases left between them. CDR1 is SGDLS and CDR2 is YYNGEE in the germline V gene. CDR3 in amino acids: CASGTASGYEQYF. Here the CDR3 DNA reads TGTGCCAGCGGGACCGCCTCAGGCTACGAGCAGTACTTC.

Here the CDR3 DNA reads TGTGCCAGTAGTATCGGGGCTAGGGAGCAGTACTTC. As protein: CASSIGAREQYF. The genes are TRBV19 and TRBJ2-7; D possibly matches TRBD1 or TRBD2 (5 bases each). This CDR3 has 12 residues. CDR1 LNHDA and CDR2 SQIVND come from the germline V gene (reference sequence). V was shortened by 3 bases and J by 7 bases, with 10 bases between the two germline ends.

This clonotype was seen more than once but under ten times. V gene TRBV27 combines with J gene TRBJ2-1, with TRBD2 identical over 12 bases. Trimming cost V 5 bases and J 7 bases; bases outside gene matches: 6. The CDR3 totals 15 residues. Germline V CDR1 and CDR2: MNHEY, SMNVEV (reference sequence). Here the CDR3 reads CASSKTSGSMNEQFF. CDR3 DNA sequence: TGTGCCAGCAGTAAGACTAGCGGGAGCATGAATGAGCAGTTCTTC.

This sequence joins TRBV2 and TRBJ1-3; D may be TRBD1 (6 bases). The CDR3 extends over 16 amino acids. Germline CDR1 and CDR2: SNHLY and FYNNEI. V was cut by 7 bases and J by 1 base, with 17 bases left in between. The CDR3 DNA is TGTGCCAGCATCGGGACATCGACGGGATCTGGAAACACCATATATTTT. The encoded protein is CASIGTSTGSGNTIYF.